What follows are 22 T cell receptor beta chains derived from one specimen sequenced in a study of metastatic and nonmetastatic thyroid tumors. No treatment had been given to any patient before thyroid surgery. With MiXCR, TCRdb reprocessed the PCR reads. The data hold 32,000 or so clones, with 15% to 20% observed a single time. Sequenced input: blood. The receptors stem from a male donor with papillary thyroid cancer or a benign thyroid nodule (not recorded which). Some clones in this sample may be carry-over from other donors' samples.

There are a few counts of this clone. This chain joins TRBV19 and TRBJ2-7, with 7 positions matching TRBD1. CDR1 and CDR2 from the germline V gene are LNHDA and SQIVND (reference sequence). The CDR3 sequence is 13 residues long. V lost 5 bases to trimming and J lost 0 bases; unmatched junction nucleotides: 1. The CDR3 DNA sequence: TGTGCCAGTAGTGACAGGGTCTCCTACGAGCAGTACTTC. It codes for CASSDRVSYEQYF.

This clone was counted ten times or more. The chain links TRBV19 to TRBJ2-7, with D unclear. The CDR3 contains 15 residues. The germline V gene has CDR1 LNHDA and CDR2 SQIVND (reference sequence). V dropped 5 bases and J dropped 6 bases, with 20 bases sitting between them. CDR3 DNA sequence: TGTGCCAGTAGTCCAGAACAGACTCTCCGGCGCGAGCAGTACTTC. Translation: CASSPEQTLRREQYF.

This clone was recorded at least ten times. Given a much more abundant clone one base away, this may be a read error. The chain uses TRBV19 and TRBJ2-7, with 7 bases matching TRBD1. This CDR3 is 14 amino acids long. Germline V gene lookup returns CDR1 LNHDA and CDR2 SQIVND (reference sequence). Losses at the gene ends were 7 bases for V and 0 bases for J; bases not matched to a gene: 6. In DNA form, the CDR3 reads TGTGCCAGTAAGGACAGGACTGGCTCCTACGAGCAGTACTTC. Residues: CASKDRTGSYEQYF.

With respect to this clone: Germline and junction disagree at one end, which may indicate a read error. The gene calls are TRBV20-1 and TRBJ2-3; D gene uncertain. The CDR3 length is 13 residues. Germline values: CDR1 DFQATT, CDR2 SNEGSKA (reference sequence). The CDR3 protein is CSAPNTVTDTQYF. The CDR3 DNA reads TGCAGTGCCCCCAATACAGTCACAGATACGCAGTACTTT.

In its sample, this clone was seen many times. CDR3 coding DNA: TGTGCCAGTAGTATCCAGGGGCCTGGAAACACCATATATTTT. It specifies CASSIQGPGNTIYF. This chain uses TRBV19 with TRBJ1-3, with D possibly TRBD1 on 6 matching bases. V was clipped by 3 bases and J by 2 bases, with 8 bases between them. This CDR3 contains 14 residues. Germline loops: CDR1 LNHDA, CDR2 SQIVND (reference sequence). The variable domain in full, with the rest retrieved from reference TRBV19 and TRBJ1-3, is DGGITQSPKYLFRKEGQNVTLSCEQNLNHDAMYWYRQDPGQGLRLIYYSQIVNDFQKGDIAEGYSVSREKKESFPLTVTSAQKNPTAFYLCASSIQGPGNTIYFGEGSWLTVV.

Only a few counts were recorded for this clone. One end of the junction fails to match germline, which may point to a read error. V gene TRBV12-3 or TRBV12-4 combines with J gene TRBJ1-6; 7 bases line up with TRBD1. The CDR3 runs 15 residues. The CDR3 DNA reads as TGTGCCAGCAAAACAACAGGGGTCGATAATTCACCCCCCCACTTT. Its protein is CASKTTGVDNSPPHF.

This clone was picked up many times. The J gene is TRBJ2-3, the V gene TRBV10-3; 11 nucleotides agree with TRBD2. The V segment lost 0 bases and the J segment 2 bases; nucleotides outside the gene matches: 7. Germline V lookup: CDR1 ENHRY, CDR2 SYGVKD. The CDR3 is made up of 18 amino acids. CDR3 in DNA: TGTGCCATCAGTGAGTCGCTAGCGGGGGGCCTACACACAGATACGCAGTATTTT. It codes for CAISESLAGGLHTDTQYF.

The V and J genes are TRBV19 and TRBJ2-6; D unresolved. Trimming pared 6 bases from V and 4 bases from J, leaving 19 bases between. This CDR3 is 17 amino acids long. The germline gives CDR1 LNHDA, CDR2 SQIVND (reference sequence). This CDR3 is CASRVFPSLRGANVLTF. CDR3 sequence (DNA): TGTGCCAGTAGGGTATTCCCAAGTCTAAGGGGGGCCAACGTCCTGACTTTC.

This clone was seen many times. V usage is TRBV29-1 and J usage is TRBJ2-5; D unclear. V was trimmed by 7 bases and J by 0 bases, leaving 12 bases between them. Germline CDR1 is SQVTM and CDR2 is ANQGSEA. The CDR3 sequence is 13 residues long. In DNA form, the CDR3 reads TGCAGCGCTGCCAGGACCTACCAAGAGACCCAGTACTTC. Residues: CSAARTYQETQYF. The full variable domain, with the rest looked up from reference TRBV29-1 and TRBJ2-5, is SAVISQKPSRDICQRGTSLTIQCQVDSQVTMMFWYRQQPGQSLTLIATANQGSEATYESGFVIDKFPISRPNLTFSTLTVSNMSPEDSSIYLCSAARTYQETQYFGPGTRLLVL.

V is TRBV6-4 and J is TRBJ2-6, with 8 bases matching TRBD2. The germline gives CDR1 MRHNA, CDR2 SNTAGT. J was trimmed by 4 bases and V by 3 bases; bases with no gene match: 11. The CDR3 runs 18 residues. DNA for the CDR3: TGTGCCAGCAGTGAACCCCCGGGAGGGTTTAAAGGGGCCAACGTCCTGACTTTC. Its protein product is CASSEPPGGFKGANVLTF.

The chain links TRBV5-1 to TRBJ2-1; TRBD2 matches at 9 bases. With 3 bases clipped from V and 0 bases from J, the junction kept 1 base outside the gene matches. Germline CDR1 and CDR2: SGHRS and YFSETQ. The CDR3 extends over 15 amino acids. The CDR3 bases are TGCGCCAGCAGCTCTAGCGGGAACTCCTACAATGAGCAGTTCTTC. Translation gives CASSSSGNSYNEQFF. The entire variable domain, with the rest obtained from reference TRBV5-1 and TRBJ2-1, is as follows: KAGVTQTPRYLIKTRGQQVTLSCSPISGHRSVSWYQQTPGQGLQFLFEYFSETQRNKGNFPGRFSGRQFSNSRSEMNVSTLELGDSALYLCASSSSGNSYNEQFFGPGTRLTVL.

This clone has just a few counts. This chain joins TRBV12-5 and TRBJ2-2; 10 bases are shared with TRBD1. The junction had 3 bases not matched to a gene; V was cut back by 6 bases and J by 5 bases. The CDR3 runs to 14 residues. The germline V gene encodes CDR1 LGHNT and CDR2 FRNRAP. The CDR3 reads CASGGTGATGELFF. CDR3 DNA: TGTGCTAGTGGAGGGACAGGGGCAACCGGGGAGCTGTTTTTT.

This clone was seen ten or more times. The chain links TRBV6-1 to TRBJ1-4; D is ambiguous. Germline V CDR1 and CDR2: MNHNS, SASEGT. The germline V and J ends were trimmed by 6 bases and 8 bases, with 16 bases remaining between them. The CDR3 is 14 residues long. The CDR3 reads CASSLRGHEEKLFF. The CDR3 DNA follows: TGTGCCAGCAGCCTCCGGGGTCATGAAGAAAAACTGTTTTTT.

The chain carries TRBV6-1 and TRBJ1-4, with 8 bases matching TRBD1. The CDR3 is made up of 15 amino acids. Germline V gene sequence: CDR1 MNHNS, CDR2 SASEGT. The ends lost 8 bases at V and 5 bases at J; junction bases unmatched: 10. Here the CDR3 reads CASQKGGQVNEKLFF. Written as DNA, the CDR3 is TGTGCCAGCCAAAAGGGGGGACAGGTGAATGAAAAACTGTTTTTT.

The gene calls are TRBV2 and TRBJ2-7, with D maybe TRBD1 (6 bases). There are 14 residues in the CDR3. Per the germline V gene, CDR1 is SNHLY and CDR2 is FYNNEI. Trimming cost V 1 base and J 5 bases, with 12 bases left between them. The CDR3 loop reads CASSEVGGRNEQYF. The CDR3 DNA follows: TGTGCCAGCAGTGAAGTAGGGGGTAGGAACGAGCAGTACTTC.

There are many counts of this clone. The chain links TRBV7-9 to TRBJ1-1; D uncertain. The germline V and J ends were trimmed by 5 bases and 2 bases, with 12 bases remaining between them. The length of the CDR3 is 14 residues. Germline lookup yields CDR1 SEHNR and CDR2 FQNEAQ (reference sequence). The CDR3 region has the DNA TGTGCCAGCAGCCCGGACTTGGTTAACACTGAAGCTTTCTTT. Protein product: CASSPDLVNTEAFF. The complete variable domain, with remaining parts taken from reference TRBV7-9 and TRBJ1-1, reads DTGVSQNPRHKITKRGQNVTFRCDPISEHNRLYWYRQTLGQGPEFLTYFQNEAQLEKSRLLSDRFSAERPKGSFSTLEIQRTEQGDSAMYLCASSPDLVNTEAFFGQGTRLTVV.

This clone was seen at least ten times. The chain uses TRBV3-1 and TRBJ1-1; perhaps TRBD1 as D (5 bases). Germline V gene data show CDR1 as LGHDT and CDR2 as YNNKEL (reference sequence). Trimming removed 1 base at V and 8 bases at J, with 5 bases between. This CDR3 has 11 amino acids. The CDR3 protein is CASSQGTEAFF. The CDR3 region has the DNA TGTGCCAGCAGCCAAGGGACAGAAGCTTTCTTT.

This clone showed up many times. V usage is TRBV20-1 and J usage is TRBJ2-7, with 14 bases fitting TRBD2. Germline lookup yields CDR1 DFQATT and CDR2 SNEGSKA (reference sequence). This CDR3 comprises 15 residues. The ends lost 5 bases at V and 5 bases at J; junction bases unmatched: 8. CDR3 residues: CSAGAPGLAGDEQYF. In DNA, the CDR3 is TGCAGTGCTGGCGCACCGGGACTAGCGGGAGACGAGCAGTACTTC.

This rearrangement joins TRBV18 to TRBJ1-1; D ambiguous. Germline V gives CDR1 KGHSH, CDR2 LQKENI. The CDR3 is 13 residues long. V was pared by 3 bases and J by 1 base, with 6 bases between. The CDR3 DNA is TGTGCCAGCTCACCGCTAAAGAACACTGAAGCTTTCTTT. This encodes CASSPLKNTEAFF.

The table lists this clone with many counts. The chain couples TRBV19 to TRBJ1-6; TRBD1 agrees at 9 bases. The ends lost 10 bases at V and 9 bases at J; junction bases unmatched: 10. Germline CDR1 is LNHDA and CDR2 is SQIVND (reference sequence). This CDR3 contains 14 residues. The chain's CDR3 is CATTGQGVGSPLHF. In DNA form, the CDR3 reads TGTGCCACCACGGGACAGGGCGTAGGTTCACCCCTCCACTTT.

Many counts were recorded for this clone. The chain joins TRBV5-1 to TRBJ1-4; 7 nucleotides agree with TRBD1. With 5 bases clipped from V and 8 bases from J, the junction kept 12 bases outside the gene matches. This CDR3 contains 15 residues. Germline V gene data show CDR1 as SGHRS and CDR2 as YFSETQ. This chain's CDR3 is CASRRVGTVNEKLFF. CDR3 DNA: TGCGCCAGCAGGAGAGTCGGGACAGTCAACGAAAAACTGTTTTTT.

The chain employs TRBV19 and TRBJ1-5, with D perhaps TRBD1 (5 bases). CDR1 and CDR2 (germline): LNHDA, SQIVND (reference sequence). This CDR3 is 14 amino acids long. Trimming pared 7 bases from V and 7 bases from J, leaving 17 bases between. CDR3 region: CASMMGQGGQPQHF. DNA for the CDR3: TGTGCCAGTATGATGGGGCAGGGAGGGCAGCCCCAGCATTTT.